A single sample gave rise to the 14 T cell receptor beta chains below, sequenced in a study of blood T cells in healthy people across ages. PCR was performed a second time for 7 to 11 cycles using a sample-barcoded 5' primer and a J-beta primer mix. Each CDR3 protein is one row after TCRdb ran MiXCR on the 5' RACE reads. This sample has some 1.4 million distinct CDR3 sequences, with roughly 40% found just once. The sample comprised blood. Receptors were obtained from a woman aged 18-30 years in good health.

The rearrangement links TRBV4-2 to TRBJ2-3; TRBD1 aligns across 7 bases. This CDR3 comprises 20 residues. Germline values: CDR1 LGHNA, CDR2 YNFKEQ. V lost 4 bases to trimming and J lost 1 base; unmatched junction nucleotides: 20. CDR3 sequence: CASSRQGPPNRGRGTDTQYF. The CDR3 nucleotides are TGTGCCAGCAGCCGGCAGGGGCCGCCAAACAGGGGCAGGGGCACAGATACGCAGTATTTT.

Only one count was recorded for this clonotype. This rearrangement joins TRBV20-1 to TRBJ1-5; D ambiguous. The length of the CDR3 is 12 residues. The V and J ends lost 3 bases and 5 bases respectively, with 8 bases between them. Germline CDR1 reads DFQATT; CDR2 reads SNEGSKA (reference sequence). The CDR3 DNA is TGCAGTGCTAGCGTGACCGATCAGCCCCAGCATTTT. Its translation: CSASVTDQPQHF.

The chain is built from TRBV29-1 and TRBJ2-2; D is undetermined. The CDR3 sequence is 11 residues long. Germline lookup yields CDR1 SQVTM and CDR2 ANQGSEA. V dropped 5 bases and J dropped 3 bases, with 4 bases sitting between them. CDR3 region: CSVSYTGELFF. In DNA, the CDR3 is TGCAGCGTTTCTTACACCGGGGAGCTGTTTTTT.

The rearrangement links TRBV12-3 or TRBV12-4 to TRBJ1-1; D gene ambiguous. This CDR3 has 13 amino acids. Trimming removed 4 bases from V and 4 bases from J, with 10 bases in between. The CDR3 sequence: CASSSDRATEAFF. In DNA, the CDR3 is TGTGCCAGCAGTTCGGACCGGGCCACTGAAGCTTTCTTT.

This clonotype was counted a single time. This chain joins TRBV20-1 and TRBJ2-5, with D possibly being TRBD1 (6 bases). The closer fit of TRBJ2-7 to the DNA end suggests the J call may be wrong. The CDR3 covers 13 residues. Germline V lookup: CDR1 DFQATT, CDR2 SNEGSKA (reference sequence). The CDR3 loop reads CSGRPGVSYEQYF. In nucleotides, the CDR3 is TGCAGTGGACGCCCAGGGGTTAGCTACGAGCAGTACTTC.

This clonotype has just a few counts. The chain has TRBV27 and TRBJ2-1; D perhaps matches TRBD2 (5 bases). The germline V and J ends were trimmed by 9 bases and 8 bases, with 20 bases remaining between them. The germline V gene encodes CDR1 MNHEY and CDR2 SMNVEV (reference sequence). The CDR3 extends over 14 amino acids. The CDR3 DNA sequence: TGTGCCAGTTCCCCTCCAAGGGCGGGCGATGAGCAGTTCTTC. As protein: CASSPPRAGDEQFF.

The sample holds a few counts of this clonotype. The chain joins TRBV29-1 to TRBJ2-3; 10 bases map to TRBD2. The CDR3 is 15 residues long. Unmatched junction bases numbered 8, after V lost 6 bases and J lost 2 bases. CDR1 and CDR2 (germline): SQVTM, ANQGSEA. CDR3 sequence: CSVAGTSVITDTQYF. CDR3 DNA sequence: TGCAGCGTCGCCGGGACTAGCGTCATCACAGATACGCAGTATTTT.

This sequence joins TRBV7-9 and TRBJ2-3; D is perhaps TRBD2 (5 bases). There are 14 residues in the CDR3. Germline CDR1 and CDR2: SEHNR and FQNEAQ (reference sequence). V lost 1 base and J lost 7, with 12 bases in between. CDR3 in DNA: TGTGCCAGCAGCTTAGAAACTAGTTTCTATACGCAGTATTTT. Its translation: CASSLETSFYTQYF.

This clonotype was found a few times. The chain employs TRBV9 and TRBJ1-1; D possibly corresponds to TRBD1 (5 bases). The CDR3 contains 16 residues. Germline V gene lookup returns CDR1 SGDLS and CDR2 YYNGEE. The ends were cut back, 3 bases at V and 1 base at J, with 16 bases in the middle. In nucleotides, the CDR3 is TGTGCCAGCAGCGGCGCGGGTGTGGGGCGGAACACTGAAGCTTTCTTT. Amino acids: CASSGAGVGRNTEAFF. The variable domain in full, completed from reference TRBV9 and TRBJ1-1, reads DSGVTQTPKHLITATGQRVTLRCSPRSGDLSVYWYQQSLDQGLQFLIQYYNGEERAKGNILERFSAQQFPDLHSELNLSSLELGDSALYFCASSGAGVGRNTEAFFGQGTRLTVV.

The chain joins TRBV10-3 to TRBJ2-7; 11 nucleotides agree with TRBD1. After removal of 4 bases from V and 3 bases from J, the junction contained 14 bases not matched to a gene. Germline-derived CDR1 and CDR2 are ENHRY and SYGVKD. The CDR3 runs to 18 residues. Here the CDR3 reads CAISAKSGTGGSLYEQYF. The CDR3 DNA reads as TGTGCCATCAGTGCCAAGTCCGGGACAGGGGGTTCTCTCTACGAGCAGTACTTC.

The rearrangement joins TRBV4-2 to TRBJ2-3, with D perhaps TRBD2 (6 bases). Trimming stripped 5 bases from V and 1 base from J, with 16 bases between. The CDR3 is 16 amino acids. Germline lookup yields CDR1 LGHNA and CDR2 YNFKEQ. CDR3 region: CASSGDRDSRTDTQYF. Here the CDR3 DNA reads TGTGCCAGCAGCGGAGACCGGGACTCCCGCACAGATACGCAGTATTTT.

The chain combines TRBV6-1 with TRBJ2-1; TRBD2 matches at 11 bases. The germline V gene encodes CDR1 MNHNS and CDR2 SASEGT. With 4 bases clipped from V and 10 bases from J, the junction kept 12 bases outside the gene matches. This CDR3 is built from 16 residues. For the CDR3, the DNA is TGTGCCAGCAGTGCCGGACTAGCGGGTTCAATGAGGGAGCAGTTCTTC. It translates to CASSAGLAGSMREQFF.

This rearrangement joins TRBV6-5 to TRBJ2-2; unclear D gene. This CDR3 has 13 residues. Germline V lookup: CDR1 MNHEY, CDR2 SVGAGI. V was trimmed by 9 bases and J by 5 bases, leaving 13 bases between them. This CDR3 is CASIRSRTGELFF. The CDR3 DNA follows: TGTGCCAGTATCCGAAGCAGAACCGGGGAGCTGTTTTTT.

The chain is built from TRBV5-1 and TRBJ2-1; D is uncertain. The tail of the sequence fits TRBJ2-7 better, so the J call may be wrong. Germline CDR1 is SGHRS and CDR2 is YFSETQ. CDR3 length equals 15 residues. CDR3 sequence: CASSRGDGSYNEQYF. CDR3 nucleotide sequence: TGCGCCAGCAGCAGAGGAGACGGCTCCTACAATGAGCAGTACTTC.